The following is a T cell receptor beta chain sequence with its context. Its antigen remains unknown. This entry belongs to a study of cytomegalovirus exposure and HLA in healthy donors. Study results and caveats: Later, TCR association rates were found to vary by HLA locus, highest for DRB1 and lowest for HLA-C.

The V gene end was trimmed by 3 bases and the J gene end by 4 bases; junction bases not matched to a gene: 5. In germline, CDR1 is SGHRS, CDR2 YFSETQ. The CDR3 is made up of 15 amino acids. PCR involved 60 Vbeta and 13 Jbeta primers. Authors' processing steps: Later, an analysis found about 80 million unique TCR beta chains, and about 10 million of these were shared. Clones were read by immunoSEQ multiplex PCR, and TCRdb kept only the in-frame ones, dropping some. V, J and clone size are taken as reported in that table, and D and trimming were inferred from the DNA itself. The table records about 240,000 clones, about 80% of them present only once.

The TCR sequence derives from a woman aged 55-75 years in good health and CMV-seropositive. This chain links TRBV5-1 with TRBJ1-2; 11 bases fit TRBD1. Sequencing used PBMCs. CDR3 bases: TGCGCCAGCAGCTCCGGACAGGGGGCCTTCTATGGCTACACCTTC. It encodes CASSSGQGAFYGYTF.